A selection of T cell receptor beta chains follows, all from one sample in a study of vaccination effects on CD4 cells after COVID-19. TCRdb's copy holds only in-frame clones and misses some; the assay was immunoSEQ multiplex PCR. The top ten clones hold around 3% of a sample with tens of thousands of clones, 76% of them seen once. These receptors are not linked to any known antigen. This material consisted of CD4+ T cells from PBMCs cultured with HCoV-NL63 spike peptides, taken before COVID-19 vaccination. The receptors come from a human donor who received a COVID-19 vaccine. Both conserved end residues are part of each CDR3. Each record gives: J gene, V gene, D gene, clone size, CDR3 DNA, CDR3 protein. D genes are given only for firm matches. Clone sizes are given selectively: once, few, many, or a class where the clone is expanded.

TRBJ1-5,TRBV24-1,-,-,TGTGCCACCGGGCGGGGAGGCAGTTATAGCAATCAGCCCCAGCATTTT,CATGRGGSYSNQPQHF
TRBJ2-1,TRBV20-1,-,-,TGCAGTGCTACTACCGACAATGAGCAGTTCTTC,CSATTDNEQFF
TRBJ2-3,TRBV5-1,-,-,TGCGCCAGCAGCAACAGACAAGACACAGATACGCAGTATTTT,CASSNRQDTDTQYF
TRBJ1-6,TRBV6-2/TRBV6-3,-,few,TGTGCCAGCAGTTACGGGGGTGATTCACCCCTCCACTTT,CASSYGGDSPLHF
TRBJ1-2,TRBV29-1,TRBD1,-,TGCAGCGTAGAACCGGGACAGGGTGATGGCTACACCTTC,CSVEPGQGDGYTF
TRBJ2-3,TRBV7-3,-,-,TGTGCCAGCAGCTTACGGCTAAGCACAGATACGCAGTATTTT,CASSLRLSTDTQYF
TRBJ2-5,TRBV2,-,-,TGTGCCAGCAGTGATCGGACGCGCGAGACCCAGTACTTC,CASSDRTRETQYF
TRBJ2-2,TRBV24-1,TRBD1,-,TGTGCCACCAGTGATCCCCCGGGACAGGGGGTGATAGCGAACACCGGGGAGCTGTTTTTT,CATSDPPGQGVIANTGELFF
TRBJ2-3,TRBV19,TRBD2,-,TGTGCCAGTAGCGGGAGGACACACACAGATACGCAGTATTTT,CASSGRTHTDTQYF
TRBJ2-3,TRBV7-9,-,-,TGTGCCAGCACCTTCGGGATCGATACGCAGTATTTT,CASTFGIDTQYF
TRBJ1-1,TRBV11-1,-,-,TGTGCCAGCAGCTTAGTTTCAGAGAACACTGAAGCTTTCTTT,CASSLVSENTEAFF
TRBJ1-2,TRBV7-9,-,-,TGTGCCAGCAGCCTACTGCGGGCGCAGGGGCAAGGCTACACCTTC,CASSLLRAQGQGYTF
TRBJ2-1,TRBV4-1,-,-,TGCGCCAGCAGCCAGTACAGGGTAGCCTACAATGAGCAGTTCTTC,CASSQYRVAYNEQFF
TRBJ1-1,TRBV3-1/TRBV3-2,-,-,TGTGCCAGCAGCCCTAATGGGAGGGATGAAGCTTTCTTT,CASSPNGRDEAFF
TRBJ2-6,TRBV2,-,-,TGTGCCAGCACGGGAGTGGCTGGGGCCAACGTCCTGACTTTC,CASTGVAGANVLTF
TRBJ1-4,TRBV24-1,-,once,TGTGCCACCAGTGATTCTGCCGGGCCGCGGGGGAGTGAAAAACTGTTTTTT,CATSDSAGPRGSEKLFF
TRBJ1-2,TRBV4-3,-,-,TGCGCCAGCAGCCCGCGGCATGGTTTGGATGGCTACACCTTC,CASSPRHGLDGYTF
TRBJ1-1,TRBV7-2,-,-,TGTGCCAGCAGCTTAGCGGAGGGCGCCGGTACTGAAGCTTTCTTT,CASSLAEGAGTEAFF